One sample yielded the 21 T cell receptor beta chains listed below, sequenced in a study of OX40 agonist ivuxolimab in advanced cancers. Libraries were prepared by immunoSEQ multiplex PCR; TCRdb keeps only in-frame clonotypes and omits some of them. Altogether tens of thousands of clones are present, around nine tenths being singletons, with the ten largest covering 0.3% to 0.4%. Sequencing used CD4+ or CD8+ T cells sorted from blood, obtained in a trial of the OX40 agonist ivuxolimab. These TCRs come from an adult with an advanced solid tumor such as melanoma, head and neck, liver or kidney cancer.

The chain recombines TRBV19 with TRBJ2-3, with D possibly TRBD1 on 5 matching bases. V lost 0 bases and J 1 base, leaving 8 bases between the germline ends. From germline, CDR1 is LNHDA and CDR2 SQIVND (reference sequence). CDR3 length: 15 amino acids. Written as DNA, the CDR3 is TGTGCCAGTAGTATAGAGGGCAGGGGCACAGATACGCAGTATTTT. The encoded protein is CASSIEGRGTDTQYF. Full variable domain (remainder filled in from reference TRBV19 and TRBJ2-3): DGGITQSPKYLFRKEGQNVTLSCEQNLNHDAMYWYRQDPGQGLRLIYYSQIVNDFQKGDIAEGYSVSREKKESFPLTVTSAQKNPTAFYLCASSIEGRGTDTQYFGPGTRLTVL.

V gene TRBV5-1 combines with J gene TRBJ2-6; TRBD1 might be the D (6 bases). The CDR3 loop spans 16 amino acids. Trimming stripped 4 bases from V and 2 bases from J, with 13 bases between. Germline V gene data show CDR1 as SGHRS and CDR2 as YFSETQ. CDR3 sequence reads: CASSEAGTTGANVLTF. The DNA for the CDR3 is TGCGCCAGCAGCGAGGCCGGGACAACTGGGGCCAACGTCCTGACTTTC.

There are a few counts of this clone. The chain uses TRBV20-1 and TRBJ1-5, with D unresolved. V was shortened by 7 bases and J by 11 bases, with 15 bases between the two germline ends. Germline assignment: CDR1 DFQATT and CDR2 SNEGSKA (reference sequence). This CDR3 has 11 residues. The CDR3 sequence is CSGVFGSSQHF. Written as DNA, the CDR3 is TGCAGTGGCGTTTTCGGGTCGTCCCAGCATTTT.

This chain connects TRBV7-2 to TRBJ1-1, with TRBD1 as a possible D gene (5 bases). Deletions cut 5 bases from V and 0 bases from J, with 10 bases between. The CDR3 extends over 14 amino acids. Germline lookup yields CDR1 SGHTA and CDR2 FQGNSA. CDR3 bases: TGTGCCAGCAGCCGGGGACCCATGAACACTGAAGCTTTCTTT. Residues: CASSRGPMNTEAFF.

This sequence joins TRBV7-2 and TRBJ1-3; D not resolved. This CDR3 has 16 residues. Trimming stripped 0 bases from V and 1 base from J, with 10 bases between. The germline gives CDR1 SGHTA, CDR2 FQGNSA. The CDR3 DNA reads TGTGCCAGCAGCTTAGCCCCTCCATCTTCTGGAAACACCATATATTTT. Residues: CASSLAPPSSGNTIYF.

This clone has a single count. The chain uses TRBV28 and TRBJ2-2; unclear D gene. The germline V gene encodes CDR1 MDHEN and CDR2 SYDVKM. V was cut by 7 bases and J by 2 bases, with 5 bases left in between. CDR3 length: 12 residues. The CDR3 sequence is CASKVNTGELFF. The CDR3 DNA reads TGTGCCAGCAAGGTTAACACCGGGGAGCTGTTTTTT.

This chain links TRBV7-2 with TRBJ2-7, with 10 bases fitting TRBD1. The CDR3 is made up of 17 amino acids. Germline CDR1 is SGHTA and CDR2 is FQGNSA. After removal of 3 bases from V and 5 bases from J, the junction contained 13 bases not matched to a gene. The CDR3 DNA reads as TGTGCCAGCAGCTTGACCTATGATGGGACAGGGGTCGACGAGCAGTACTTC. Protein: CASSLTYDGTGVDEQYF. Full variable domain (missing parts from reference TRBV7-2 and TRBJ2-7): GAGVSQSPSNKVTEKGKDVELRCDPISGHTALYWYRQSLGQGLEFLIYFQGNSAPDKSGLPSDRFSAERTGGSVSTLTIQRTQQEDSAVYLCASSLTYDGTGVDEQYFGPGTRLTVT.

The genes are TRBV29-1 and TRBJ2-5, with D possibly being TRBD2 (7 bases). CDR3 size: 12 residues. Trimming pared 3 bases from V and 4 bases from J, leaving 9 bases between. Germline CDR1 reads SQVTM; CDR2 reads ANQGSEA. The CDR3 region has the DNA TGCAGCGTTGAGGGGGGGCCAGAGACCCAGTACTTC. Protein: CSVEGGPETQYF.

The J gene is TRBJ1-1, the V gene TRBV6-6; no clear D gene. The CDR3 runs to 13 residues. The germline V gene encodes CDR1 MNHNY and CDR2 SVGAGI (reference sequence). V was pared by 4 bases and J by 4 bases, with 10 bases between. CDR3 sequence: CASSSSGATEAFF. Here the CDR3 DNA reads TGTGCCAGCAGTTCCTCGGGTGCCACTGAAGCTTTCTTT.

The genes are TRBV25-1 and TRBJ1-1; D is perhaps TRBD1 (5 bases). V lost 8 bases, J lost 0 bases, and 13 bases lay in between. CDR3 size: 14 residues. CDR1 and CDR2 from the germline V gene are MGHDK and SYGVNS. Here the CDR3 reads CASPGRGLNTEAFF. Written as DNA, the CDR3 is TGTGCCAGCCCAGGGAGGGGACTGAACACTGAAGCTTTCTTT. Full variable domain (remainder filled in from reference TRBV25-1 and TRBJ1-1): EADIYQTPRYLVIGTGKKITLECSQTMGHDKMYWYQQDPGMELHLIHYSYGVNSTEKGDLSSESTVSRIRTEHFPLTLESARPSHTSQYLCASPGRGLNTEAFFGQGTRLTVV.

The rearrangement links TRBV2 to TRBJ2-7, with 7 bases fitting TRBD2. The CDR3 is made up of 14 amino acids. The junction had 9 bases not matched to a gene; V was cut back by 7 bases and J by 3 bases. Per germline, CDR1 SNHLY and CDR2 FYNNEI. The CDR3 coding sequence is TGTGCCAGCAATCAAGCGGGGATAGACTACGAGCAGTACTTC. As protein: CASNQAGIDYEQYF.

The V call is TRBV30, the J call TRBJ2-3, with 8 bases aligning to TRBD1. The CDR3 is 14 residues long. The V gene end was trimmed by 8 bases and the J gene end by 3 bases; junction bases not matched to a gene: 10. Germline loops: CDR1 GTSNPN, CDR2 SVGIG (reference sequence). This CDR3 is CALGQGAFTDTQYF. CDR3 nucleotides: TGTGCCCTGGGGCAGGGGGCCTTTACAGATACGCAGTATTTT.

The chain uses TRBV29-1 and TRBJ2-2, with D possibly matching TRBD2 (6 bases). CDR1 SQVTM and CDR2 ANQGSEA come from the germline V gene. The CDR3 consists of 14 residues. Trimming removed 6 bases from V and 8 bases from J, with 19 bases in between. The CDR3 bases are TGCAGCGTCGCAGGGATACTAGCCGGGGGGGAGCTGTTTTTT. Its protein product is CSVAGILAGGELFF.

V gene TRBV7-2 combines with J gene TRBJ2-7, with D perhaps assigned TRBD1 or TRBD2 (5 bases each). Germline assignment: CDR1 SGHTA and CDR2 FQGNSA. Trimming left V 6 bases short and J 4 bases short, with 19 bases between. The CDR3 covers 15 residues. The CDR3 sequence is CASRATGTGRYEQYF. In DNA, the CDR3 is TGTGCCAGCAGAGCCACCGGGACGGGCCGTTACGAGCAGTACTTC.

The V call is TRBV19, the J call TRBJ1-1, with TRBD1 identical over 8 bases. J was trimmed by 1 base and V by 4 bases; bases with no gene match: 2. The CDR3 runs 14 residues. Germline loops: CDR1 LNHDA, CDR2 SQIVND (reference sequence). CDR3 in DNA: TGTGCCAGTAGTACCACAGGGGGGAACACTGAAGCTTTCTTT. Translated: CASSTTGGNTEAFF.

This rearrangement joins TRBV9 to TRBJ2-3, with 10 bases lining up with TRBD2. V shed 4 bases, J shed 4 bases, and the junction held 3 bases outside the gene matches. The CDR3 runs to 14 residues. The germline V gene has CDR1 SGDLS and CDR2 YYNGEE. CDR3 sequence: CASSPAGGPDTQYF. The CDR3 DNA sequence: TGTGCCAGCAGCCCAGCGGGGGGGCCAGATACGCAGTATTTT.

V usage is TRBV28 and J usage is TRBJ2-7; D might be TRBD1 (5 bases). V lost 6 bases and J 0 bases, leaving 9 bases between the germline ends. The V gene's germline CDR1 is MDHEN and CDR2 SYDVKM. The CDR3 consists of 13 residues. This CDR3 reads CASSDSSSYEQYF. DNA of the CDR3: TGTGCCAGCAGCGACAGCAGCTCCTACGAGCAGTACTTC.

The chain couples TRBV6-1 to TRBJ2-5; D gene ambiguous. CDR1 and CDR2 (germline): MNHNS, SASEGT. The CDR3 is 13 residues long. V lost 9 bases to trimming and J lost 5 bases, with 16 bases between them. In DNA, the CDR3 is TGTGCCAGTGGTGGGCAACCGAGTGAGACCCAGTACTTC. Translation gives CASGGQPSETQYF.

V gene TRBV5-1 combines with J gene TRBJ1-2; no reliable D call. The length of the CDR3 is 14 residues. V was cut by 4 bases and J by 2 bases, with 12 bases left in between. CDR1 and CDR2 from the germline V gene are SGHRS and YFSETQ. The CDR3 reads CASSPSQRNYGYTF. In DNA, the CDR3 is TGCGCCAGCAGCCCGTCACAGAGGAACTATGGCTACACCTTC.

This chain uses TRBV30 with TRBJ2-7; 7 bases are shared with TRBD1. Looked up from germline, CDR1 is GTSNPN and CDR2 is SVGIG (reference sequence). CDR3 size: 14 residues. J was trimmed by 3 bases and V by 4 bases; bases with no gene match: 9. Here the CDR3 DNA reads TGTGCCTGGAACAGGGACAGCCGAGACTACGAGCAGTACTTC. It codes for CAWNRDSRDYEQYF. The variable domain in full, with the rest retrieved from reference TRBV30 and TRBJ2-7, is SQTIHQWPATLVQPVGSPLSLECTVEGTSNPNLYWYRQAAGRGLQLLFYSVGIGQISSEVPQNLSASRPQDRQFILSSKKLLLSDSGFYLCAWNRDSRDYEQYFGPGTRLTVT.

CDR3 in DNA: TGTGCCACCAGCAAATTACTGGGTACCGGGGAGCTGTTTTTT. It yields the protein CATSKLLGTGELFF. The chain combines TRBV15 with TRBJ2-2; D unresolved. CDR1 LNHNV and CDR2 YYDKDF come from the germline V gene (reference sequence). The CDR3 runs to 14 residues. Deletions cut 4 bases from V and 5 bases from J, with 11 bases between. Full variable domain (missing parts from reference TRBV15 and TRBJ2-2): DAMVIQNPRYQVTQFGKPVTLSCSQTLNHNVMYWYQQKSSQAPKLLFHYYDKDFNNEADTPDNFQSRRPNTSFCFLDIRSPGLGDTAMYLCATSKLLGTGELFFGEGSRLTVL.